The 5 T cell receptor beta chains below were found in one sample sequenced in a study of a mutant IDH1 vaccine in newly diagnosed glioma (dated by TCRdb to about 2021). The sample's time point, from its label and the paper: baseline, week 1 (first vaccination visit). Sample treatment or condition, as interpreted from the label and publication: pre-vaccination baseline after standard-of-care therapy. The receptor library was made with the immunoSEQ multiplex PCR assay. TCRdb mirrors the immuneACCESS table, restricted to in-frame sequences. Some clones are absent from its copies; in checked studies, under half trace to an unresolved V gene, and the reason for the others is unknown. This sample is represented by fewer than 65,000 clones; over 60% of them were singletons. The ten top clones hold about 2% of the sample. Material: PBMCs, obtained from a glioma patient treated with radiotherapy, temozolomide or both. The receptors were sampled from a woman between 35 and 50 years old with glioma.

The V and J genes are TRBV7-8 and TRBJ1-5; D is perhaps TRBD1 (6 bases). CDR3 length: 16 residues. Germline CDR1 is SGHVS and CDR2 is FQNEAQ. Trimming removed 5 bases at V and 6 bases at J, with 20 bases between. CDR3 loop: CASSPEATGLGQPQHF. The DNA of the CDR3 is TGTGCCAGCAGCCCGGAAGCGACAGGCCTGGGTCAGCCCCAGCATTTT.

The chain joins TRBV7-6 to TRBJ1-6; no clear D gene. There are 20 residues in the CDR3. The germline V gene has CDR1 SGHVS and CDR2 FNYEAQ. The V gene lost 4 bases and the J gene lost 8 bases, with 30 bases spanning the gap. In nucleotides, the CDR3 is TGTGCCAGCAGCTACTCCCCCGGGAAACATTACGAGTCGGGCCATTCACCCCTCCACTTT. Its translation is CASSYSPGKHYESGHSPLHF.

The V gene is TRBV2, the J gene TRBJ2-3; a possible D gene is TRBD1 (5 bases). This CDR3 has 12 amino acids. The V end was cut by 6 bases, the J end by 7 bases, with 11 bases between. Germline CDR1 SNHLY, CDR2 FYNNEI. CDR3 sequence: CASRTETNTQYF. The CDR3 DNA is TGTGCCAGCAGGACAGAGACGAATACGCAGTATTTT.

The chain has TRBV6-5 and TRBJ2-1; D ambiguous. The CDR3 totals 16 residues. Trimming removed 2 bases at V and 1 base at J, with 12 bases between. CDR1 is MNHEY and CDR2 is SVGAGI in the germline V gene. CDR3 amino acids: CASSYDLLKSYNEQFF. The CDR3 DNA is TGTGCCAGCAGTTACGACCTACTCAAATCCTACAATGAGCAGTTCTTC.

The CDR3 coding sequence is TGTGCCAGCAGCCCCAAGGGGGGGTGCGAGACCCAGTACTTC. Its translation is CASSPKGGCETQYF. The chain is built from TRBV12-1 and TRBJ2-5; TRBD2 is the table's D call, not checked against the DNA. TRBV12-1 is marked as a pseudogene. The CDR3 totals 14 residues.